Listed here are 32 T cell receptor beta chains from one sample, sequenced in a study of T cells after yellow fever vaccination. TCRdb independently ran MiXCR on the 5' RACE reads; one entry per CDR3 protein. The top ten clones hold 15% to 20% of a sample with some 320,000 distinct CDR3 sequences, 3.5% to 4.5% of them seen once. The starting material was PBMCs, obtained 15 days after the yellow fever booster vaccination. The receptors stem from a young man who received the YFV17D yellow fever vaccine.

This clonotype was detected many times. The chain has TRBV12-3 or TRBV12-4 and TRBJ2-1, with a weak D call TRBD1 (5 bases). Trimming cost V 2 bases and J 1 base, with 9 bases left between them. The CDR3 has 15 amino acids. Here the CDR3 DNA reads TGTGCCAGCAGTTTAACTGGGGCTTCCTACAATGAGCAGTTCTTC. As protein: CASSLTGASYNEQFF.

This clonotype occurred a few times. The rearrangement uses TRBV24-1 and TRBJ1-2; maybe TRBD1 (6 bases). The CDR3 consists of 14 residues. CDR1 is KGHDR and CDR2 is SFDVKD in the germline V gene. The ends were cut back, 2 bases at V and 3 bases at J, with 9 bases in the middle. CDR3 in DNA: TGTGCCACCAGTGATTGGCGGACAGACTATGGCTACACCTTC. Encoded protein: CATSDWRTDYGYTF.

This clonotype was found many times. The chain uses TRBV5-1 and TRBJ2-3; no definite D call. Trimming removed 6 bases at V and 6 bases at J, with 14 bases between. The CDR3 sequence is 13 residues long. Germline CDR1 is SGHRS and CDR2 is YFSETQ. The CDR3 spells CASTRTSPDTQYF. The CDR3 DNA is TGCGCCAGCACGCGCACCTCCCCGGATACGCAGTATTTT.

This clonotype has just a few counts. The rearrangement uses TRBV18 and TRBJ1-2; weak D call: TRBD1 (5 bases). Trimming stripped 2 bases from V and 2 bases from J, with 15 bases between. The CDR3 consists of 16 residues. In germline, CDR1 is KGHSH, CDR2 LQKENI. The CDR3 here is CASSPSRALFNYGYTF. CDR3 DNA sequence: TGTGCCAGCTCACCAAGCAGGGCCCTGTTCAACTATGGCTACACCTTC.

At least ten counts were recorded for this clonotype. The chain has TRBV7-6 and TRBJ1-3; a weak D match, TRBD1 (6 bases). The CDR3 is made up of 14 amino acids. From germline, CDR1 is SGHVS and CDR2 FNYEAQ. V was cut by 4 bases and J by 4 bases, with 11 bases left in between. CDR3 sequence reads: CASSSRTAGNTIYF. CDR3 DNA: TGTGCCAGCAGCTCCAGGACAGCCGGAAACACCATATATTTT.

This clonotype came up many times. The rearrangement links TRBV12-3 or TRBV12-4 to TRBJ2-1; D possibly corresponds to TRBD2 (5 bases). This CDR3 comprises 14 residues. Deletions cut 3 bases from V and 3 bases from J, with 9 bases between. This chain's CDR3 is CASSFAGVYNEQFF. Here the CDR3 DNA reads TGTGCCAGCAGTTTTGCCGGGGTCTACAATGAGCAGTTCTTC.

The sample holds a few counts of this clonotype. DNA of the CDR3: TGTGCCAGCAGTCAGGACGTCGAGACTGAAGCTTTCTTT. It codes for CASSQDVETEAFF. This chain links TRBV14 with TRBJ1-1; no firm D call. The CDR3 consists of 13 residues. V was cut by 6 bases and J by 5 bases, with 13 bases left in between. The germline gives CDR1 SGHDN, CDR2 FVKESK.

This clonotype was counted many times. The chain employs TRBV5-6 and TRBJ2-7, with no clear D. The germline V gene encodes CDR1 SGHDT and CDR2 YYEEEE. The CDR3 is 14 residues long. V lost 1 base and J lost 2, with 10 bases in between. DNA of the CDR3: TGTGCCAGCAGCTTGCATCTGGATACCTACGAGCAGTACTTC. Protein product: CASSLHLDTYEQYF. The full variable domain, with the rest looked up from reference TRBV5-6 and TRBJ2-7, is DAGVTQSPTHLIKTRGQQVTLRCSPKSGHDTVSWYQQALGQGPQFIFQYYEEEERQRGNFPDRFSGHQFPNYSSELNVNALLLGDSALYLCASSLHLDTYEQYFGPGTRLTVT.

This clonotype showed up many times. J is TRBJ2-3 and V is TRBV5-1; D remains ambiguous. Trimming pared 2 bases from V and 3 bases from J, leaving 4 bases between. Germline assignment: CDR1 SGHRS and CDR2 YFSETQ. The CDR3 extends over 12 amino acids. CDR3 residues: CASSFRTDTQYF. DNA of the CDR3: TGCGCCAGCAGCTTTCGTACAGATACGCAGTATTTT.

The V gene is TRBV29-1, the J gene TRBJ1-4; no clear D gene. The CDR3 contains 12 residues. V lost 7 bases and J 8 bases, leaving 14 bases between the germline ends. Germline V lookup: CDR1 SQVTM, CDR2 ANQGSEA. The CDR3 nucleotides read TGCAGCGCCGGTTGGTCGGGGGAAAAACTGTTTTTT. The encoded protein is CSAGWSGEKLFF.

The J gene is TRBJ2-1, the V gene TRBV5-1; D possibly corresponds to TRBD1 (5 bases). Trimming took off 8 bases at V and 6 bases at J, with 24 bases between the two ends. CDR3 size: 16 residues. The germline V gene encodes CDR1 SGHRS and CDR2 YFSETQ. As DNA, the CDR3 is TGCGCCAGTAGCCCCGGGTTCCAGGGTTTGTCCAATGAGCAGTTCTTC. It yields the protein CASSPGFQGLSNEQFF.

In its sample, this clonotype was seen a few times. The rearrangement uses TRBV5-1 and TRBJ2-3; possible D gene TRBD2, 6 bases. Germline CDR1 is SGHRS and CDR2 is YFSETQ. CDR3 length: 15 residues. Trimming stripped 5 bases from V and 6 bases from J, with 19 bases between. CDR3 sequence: CASSPSVAAADTQYF. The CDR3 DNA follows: TGCGCCAGCAGTCCCTCGGTAGCGGCGGCGGATACGCAGTATTTT.

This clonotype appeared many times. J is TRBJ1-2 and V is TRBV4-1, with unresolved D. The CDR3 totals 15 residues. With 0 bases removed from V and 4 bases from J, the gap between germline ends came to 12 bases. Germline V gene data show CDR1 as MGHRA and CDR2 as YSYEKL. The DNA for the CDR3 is TGCGCCAGCAGCCAAGACCGAGAAGTGGGCTATGGCTACACCTTC. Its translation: CASSQDREVGYGYTF.

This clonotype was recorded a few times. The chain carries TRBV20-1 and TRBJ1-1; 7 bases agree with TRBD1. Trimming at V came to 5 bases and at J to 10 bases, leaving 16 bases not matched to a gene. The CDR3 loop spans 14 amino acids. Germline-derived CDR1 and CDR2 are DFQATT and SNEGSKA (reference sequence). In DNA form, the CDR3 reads TGCAGTGCTGGAGGGGGCGAGACCCCCGCCGGAGCTTTCTTT. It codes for CSAGGGETPAGAFF.

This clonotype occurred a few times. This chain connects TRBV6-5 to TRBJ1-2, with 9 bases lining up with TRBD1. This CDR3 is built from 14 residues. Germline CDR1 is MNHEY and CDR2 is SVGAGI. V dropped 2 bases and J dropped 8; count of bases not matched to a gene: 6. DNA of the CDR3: TGTGCCAGCAGTTACAACAGGGGGCTTGAAGGCTACACCTTC. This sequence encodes CASSYNRGLEGYTF.

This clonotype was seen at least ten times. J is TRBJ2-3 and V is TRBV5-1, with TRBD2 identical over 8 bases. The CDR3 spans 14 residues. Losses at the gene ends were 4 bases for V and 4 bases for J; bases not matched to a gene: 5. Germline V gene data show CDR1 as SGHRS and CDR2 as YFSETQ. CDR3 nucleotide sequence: TGCGCCAGCAGCCCGGGACTAGGAGCAGATACGCAGTATTTT. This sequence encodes CASSPGLGADTQYF.

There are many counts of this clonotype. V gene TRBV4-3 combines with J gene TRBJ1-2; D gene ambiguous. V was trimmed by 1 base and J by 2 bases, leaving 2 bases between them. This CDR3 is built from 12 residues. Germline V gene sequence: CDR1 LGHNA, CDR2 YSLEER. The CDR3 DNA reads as TGCGCCAGCAGCCAAGTAAACTATGGCTACACCTTC. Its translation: CASSQVNYGYTF.

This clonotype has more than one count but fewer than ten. The CDR3 DNA reads TGTGCCAGCAGGGACAGGGAGGGCACTGAAGCTTTCTTT. Translating it yields CASRDREGTEAFF. V is TRBV2 and J is TRBJ1-1; 8 bases map to TRBD1. The V and J ends lost 6 bases and 4 bases, in that order; junction bases with no gene match: 4. This CDR3 has 13 residues. CDR1 is SNHLY and CDR2 is FYNNEI in the germline V gene. Looking up the rest from reference TRBV2 and TRBJ1-1 gives the full variable domain: EPEVTQTPSHQVTQMGQEVILRCVPISNHLYFYWYRQILGQKVEFLVSFYNNEISEKSEIFDDQFSVERPDGSNFTLKIRSTKLEDSAMYFCASRDREGTEAFFGQGTRLTVV.

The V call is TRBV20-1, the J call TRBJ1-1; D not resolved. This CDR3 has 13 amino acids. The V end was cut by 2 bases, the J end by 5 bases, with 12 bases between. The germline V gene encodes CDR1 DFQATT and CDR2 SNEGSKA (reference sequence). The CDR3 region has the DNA TGCAGTGCTAGATCAAATCCGGGGACTGAAGCTTTCTTT. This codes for CSARSNPGTEAFF.

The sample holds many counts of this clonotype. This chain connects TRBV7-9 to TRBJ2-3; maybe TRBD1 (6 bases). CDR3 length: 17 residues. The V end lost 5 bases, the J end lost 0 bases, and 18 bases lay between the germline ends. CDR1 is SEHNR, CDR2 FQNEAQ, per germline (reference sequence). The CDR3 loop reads CASSRRIRGSSTDTQYF. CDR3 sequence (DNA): TGTGCCAGCAGCCGTCGAATCAGGGGATCTAGCACAGATACGCAGTATTTT.

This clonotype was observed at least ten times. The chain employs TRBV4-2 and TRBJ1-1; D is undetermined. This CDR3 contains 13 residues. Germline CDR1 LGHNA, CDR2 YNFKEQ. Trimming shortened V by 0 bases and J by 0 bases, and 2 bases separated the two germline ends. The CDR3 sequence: CASSQEMNTEAFF. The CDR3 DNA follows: TGTGCCAGCAGCCAAGAGATGAACACTGAAGCTTTCTTT.

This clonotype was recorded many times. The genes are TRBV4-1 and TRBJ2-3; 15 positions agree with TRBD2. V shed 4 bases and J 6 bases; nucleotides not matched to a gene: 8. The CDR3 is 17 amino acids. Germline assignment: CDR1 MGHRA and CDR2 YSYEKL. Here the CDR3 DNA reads TGCGCCAGCAGCCCTGGACTAGCGGGGGGGCCGATGGATACGCAGTATTTT. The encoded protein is CASSPGLAGGPMDTQYF.

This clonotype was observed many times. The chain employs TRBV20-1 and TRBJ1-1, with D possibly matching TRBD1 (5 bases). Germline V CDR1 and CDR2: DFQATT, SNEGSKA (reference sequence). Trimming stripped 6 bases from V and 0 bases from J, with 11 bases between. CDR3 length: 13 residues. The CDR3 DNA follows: TGCAGTGCCAGGGCAGGGCTGAACACTGAAGCTTTCTTT. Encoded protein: CSARAGLNTEAFF.

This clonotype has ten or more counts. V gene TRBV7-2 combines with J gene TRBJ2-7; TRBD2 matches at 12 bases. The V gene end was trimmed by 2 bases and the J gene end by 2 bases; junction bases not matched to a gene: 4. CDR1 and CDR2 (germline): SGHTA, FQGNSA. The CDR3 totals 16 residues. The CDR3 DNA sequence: TGTGCCAGCAGCTTACTCGCTAGCGGGGGGGCCTACGAGCAGTACTTC. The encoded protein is CASSLLASGGAYEQYF.

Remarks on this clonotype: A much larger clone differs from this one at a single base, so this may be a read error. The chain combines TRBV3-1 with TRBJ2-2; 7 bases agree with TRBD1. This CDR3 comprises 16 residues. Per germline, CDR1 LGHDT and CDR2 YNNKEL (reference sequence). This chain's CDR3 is CASSQNRGPNTGELIF. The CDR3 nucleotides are TGTGCCAGCAGCCAAAACAGGGGACCGAACACCGGGGAGCTGATTTTT.

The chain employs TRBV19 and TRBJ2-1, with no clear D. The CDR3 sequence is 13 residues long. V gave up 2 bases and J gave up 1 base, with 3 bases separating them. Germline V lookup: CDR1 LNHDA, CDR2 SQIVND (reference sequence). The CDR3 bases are TGTGCCAGTAGTATACCTTCCTACAATGAGCAGTTCTTC. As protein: CASSIPSYNEQFF.

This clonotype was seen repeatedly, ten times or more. Here the CDR3 DNA reads TGTGCCAGCAGCCCACTTCCTAGCGCCTTCGCCTACAATGAGCAGTTCTTC. This translates into CASSPLPSAFAYNEQFF. The gene calls are TRBV6-5 and TRBJ2-1, with D possibly being TRBD2 (6 bases). Germline CDR1 is MNHEY and CDR2 is SVGAGI. Trimming stripped 6 bases from V and 2 bases from J, with 20 bases between. CDR3 length equals 17 residues.

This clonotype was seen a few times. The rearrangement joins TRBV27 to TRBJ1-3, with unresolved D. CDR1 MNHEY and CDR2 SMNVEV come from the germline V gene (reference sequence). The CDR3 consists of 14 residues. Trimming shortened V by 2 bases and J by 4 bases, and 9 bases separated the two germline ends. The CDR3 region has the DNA TGTGCCAGCAGTTTAAGAGACGGAGGAAACACCATATATTTT. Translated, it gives CASSLRDGGNTIYF.

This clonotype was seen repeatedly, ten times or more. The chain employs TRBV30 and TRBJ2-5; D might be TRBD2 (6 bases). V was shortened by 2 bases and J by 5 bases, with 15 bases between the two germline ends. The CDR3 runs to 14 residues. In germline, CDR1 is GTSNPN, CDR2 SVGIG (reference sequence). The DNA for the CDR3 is TGTGCCTGGAGTCAGACCTATGGGGGGGAGACCCAGTACTTC. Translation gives CAWSQTYGGETQYF.

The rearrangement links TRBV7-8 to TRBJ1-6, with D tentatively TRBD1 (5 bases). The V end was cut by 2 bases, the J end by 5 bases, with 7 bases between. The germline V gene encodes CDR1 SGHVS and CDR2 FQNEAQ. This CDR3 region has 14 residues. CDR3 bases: TGTGCCAGCAGCTTAAGACAGCATAATTCACCCCTCCACTTT. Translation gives CASSLRQHNSPLHF.

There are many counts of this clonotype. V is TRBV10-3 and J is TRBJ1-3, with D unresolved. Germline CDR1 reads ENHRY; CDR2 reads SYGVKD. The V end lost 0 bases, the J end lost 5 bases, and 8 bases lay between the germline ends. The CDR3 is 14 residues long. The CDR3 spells CAISESSGRNTIYF. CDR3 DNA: TGTGCCATCAGTGAGTCTAGTGGTCGAAACACCATATATTTT.

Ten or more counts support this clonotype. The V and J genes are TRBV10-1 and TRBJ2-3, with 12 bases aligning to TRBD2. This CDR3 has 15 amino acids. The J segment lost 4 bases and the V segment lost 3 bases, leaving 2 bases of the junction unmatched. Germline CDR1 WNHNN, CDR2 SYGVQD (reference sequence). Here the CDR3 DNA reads TGCGCCAGCAGTGATCTAGCGGGGGGGTCAGATACGCAGTATTTT. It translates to CASSDLAGGSDTQYF.